Below, 16 T cell receptor beta chains from the same sample are listed, as sequenced in a study of chemoradiotherapy in HPV16-positive cancers. Profiling relied on immunoSEQ multiplex PCR, and the TCRdb table lists in-frame clones only, not all of them. The table shows roughly 20,000 clones, with approximately 80% occurring only once. The sample consisted of blood, taken from a patient who underwent chemoradiotherapy. The receptor set was obtained from a human donor with HPV-associated anogenital cancer.

This chain uses TRBV11-1 with TRBJ2-4, with D hard to call. The CDR3 covers 14 residues. V lost 2 bases and J lost 6, with 11 bases in between. Per the germline V gene, CDR1 is SGHAT and CDR2 is FQDESV (reference sequence). CDR3: CASSLQTRSNIQYF. The CDR3 nucleotides read TGTGCCAGCAGCTTACAGACAAGATCAAACATTCAGTACTTC.

The gene calls are TRBV9 and TRBJ2-7; D not certain. V was trimmed by 0 bases and J by 0 bases, leaving 7 bases between them. Germline loops: CDR1 SGDLS, CDR2 YYNGEE. There are 14 residues in the CDR3. CDR3 DNA sequence: TGTGCCAGCAGCGTAGACTCGAGCTCCTACGAGCAGTACTTC. Protein sequence: CASSVDSSSYEQYF.

The V gene is TRBV7-9, the J gene TRBJ1-4; 8 bases map to TRBD1. Germline CDR1 SEHNR, CDR2 FQNEAQ (reference sequence). Trimming removed 5 bases from V and 4 bases from J; junction bases left unmatched: 6. This CDR3 has 15 residues. CDR3 residues: CASSRRQGFNEKLFF. The CDR3, as DNA: TGTGCCAGCAGCCGTCGACAGGGGTTTAATGAAAAACTGTTTTTT.

The chain joins TRBV18 to TRBJ2-1; 7 bases map to TRBD1. CDR1 and CDR2 (germline): KGHSH, LQKENI. V was clipped by 6 bases and J by 10 bases; unmatched bases: 9. CDR3 size: 13 residues. CDR3 amino acids: CASSESQGREQFF. DNA for the CDR3: TGTGCCAGCTCCGAATCACAGGGGCGCGAGCAGTTCTTC.

The V and J genes are TRBV19 and TRBJ2-5, with 7 nucleotides matching TRBD1. Looked up from germline, CDR1 is LNHDA and CDR2 is SQIVND (reference sequence). This CDR3 region has 16 residues. With V trimmed by 1 base and J by 3 bases, 8 bases remained unmatched. CDR3 region: CASSIGFGTEKETQYF. The CDR3 DNA sequence: TGTGCCAGTAGTATAGGATTCGGGACAGAGAAAGAGACCCAGTACTTC.

The chain carries TRBV2 and TRBJ1-5; 7 bases agree with TRBD1. The V gene's germline CDR1 is SNHLY and CDR2 FYNNEI. This CDR3 comprises 12 residues. Germline trimming cut 4 bases from V and 9 bases from J; bases unmatched to any gene: 3. The CDR3 DNA reads TGTGCCAGCAGTGGGACAGGATCGCCCCAGCATTTT. Translating it yields CASSGTGSPQHF.

This clone was counted once. The V gene is TRBV9, the J gene TRBJ2-5; D is ambiguous. Deletions cut 0 bases from V and 2 bases from J, with 5 bases between. CDR3 length equals 13 residues. CDR1 is SGDLS and CDR2 is YYNGEE in the germline V gene. CDR3 nucleotide sequence: TGTGCCAGCAGCGTAGACACACAAGAGACCCAGTACTTC. Its translation is CASSVDTQETQYF.

This chain joins TRBV5-5 and TRBJ2-3, with D perhaps assigned TRBD1 or TRBD2 (5 bases each). The V end was cut by 5 bases, the J end by 2 bases, with 9 bases between. CDR1 is SGHKS, CDR2 YYEKEE, per germline (reference sequence). The CDR3 loop spans 13 amino acids. This chain's CDR3 is CASSTGLTDTQYF. The CDR3 nucleotides are TGTGCCAGCAGTACAGGACTCACAGATACGCAGTATTTT.

Note on this clone: A read error may produce the germline difference seen at one junction end. This sequence joins TRBV19 and TRBJ1-1; D might be TRBD1 (6 bases). The CDR3 consists of 13 residues. Germline CDR1 and CDR2: LNHDA and SQIVND (reference sequence). The CDR3 DNA reads as TGTGCCAGTAGGATAGGGGGAAACACTGAAGCTTTCTTT. Translated, it gives CASRIGGNTEAFF.

The V call is TRBV9, the J call TRBJ2-1; 8 bases map to TRBD2. Germline V lookup: CDR1 SGDLS, CDR2 YYNGEE. Trimming at V came to 0 bases and at J to 6 bases, leaving 2 bases not matched to a gene. The CDR3 contains 14 residues. In DNA form, the CDR3 reads TGTGCCAGCAGCGTAGGGACTAGCTCCAATGAGCAGTTCTTC. Protein sequence: CASSVGTSSNEQFF.

The chain employs TRBV27 and TRBJ1-2; D is unclear. CDR3 length: 14 residues. Germline lookup yields CDR1 MNHEY and CDR2 SMNVEV (reference sequence). V was clipped by 2 bases and J by 3 bases, with 10 bases between them. CDR3 region: CASSLIPGYYGYTF. The CDR3 region has the DNA TGTGCCAGCAGTTTAATACCGGGTTACTATGGCTACACCTTC.

The J gene is TRBJ2-2, the V gene TRBV7-5; the DNA was not used to check the table's D call, TRBD2. TRBV7-5 is recorded as a pseudogene. The CDR3 runs 18 residues. The CDR3 sequence: CVRSLGGSFVIGTGELFF. DNA for the CDR3: TGTGTCAGAAGCTTAGGAGGCTCCTTTGTTATCGGAACCGGGGAGCTGTTTTTT.

The V and J genes are TRBV5-1 and TRBJ1-6; 7 nucleotides match TRBD1. The CDR3 has 21 residues. CDR1 and CDR2 (germline): SGHRS, YFSETQ. V was pared by 2 bases and J by 4 bases, with 21 bases of the junction left unmatched. Here the CDR3 reads CASSFGPRQGGSKGYNSPLHF. CDR3 in DNA: TGCGCCAGCAGCTTTGGGCCGCGACAGGGTGGCTCCAAAGGATATAATTCACCCCTCCACTTT.

Only one count was recorded for this clone. This rearrangement joins TRBV10-2 to TRBJ2-1, with 16 bases identical to TRBD2. The CDR3 extends over 15 amino acids. V was clipped by 9 bases and J by 2 bases; unmatched bases: 1. Germline values: CDR1 WSHSY, CDR2 SAAADI. CDR3 loop: CASGTSGGAYNEQFF. CDR3 sequence (DNA): TGCGCCAGTGGGACTAGCGGGGGGGCCTACAATGAGCAGTTCTTC.

This chain uses TRBV4-3 with TRBJ2-7; 7 nucleotides match TRBD1. CDR3 length: 15 amino acids. Germline CDR1 LGHNA, CDR2 YSLEER. Losses at the gene ends were 4 bases for V and 4 bases for J; bases not matched to a gene: 10. The CDR3 bases are TGCGCCAGCAGCCCATCTTGGGGGACAGAATACGAGCAGTACTTC. Translation: CASSPSWGTEYEQYF.

This chain uses TRBV6-9 with TRBJ2-7; 7 bases match TRBD1. The V and J ends lost 5 bases and 4 bases, in that order; junction bases with no gene match: 8. The CDR3 consists of 14 residues. Germline V lookup: CDR1 MNHGY, CDR2 SVAAGI. In nucleotides, the CDR3 is TGTGCCAGCAGTGGGAGACAGGGTGTTTACGAGCAGTACTTC. It translates to CASSGRQGVYEQYF.